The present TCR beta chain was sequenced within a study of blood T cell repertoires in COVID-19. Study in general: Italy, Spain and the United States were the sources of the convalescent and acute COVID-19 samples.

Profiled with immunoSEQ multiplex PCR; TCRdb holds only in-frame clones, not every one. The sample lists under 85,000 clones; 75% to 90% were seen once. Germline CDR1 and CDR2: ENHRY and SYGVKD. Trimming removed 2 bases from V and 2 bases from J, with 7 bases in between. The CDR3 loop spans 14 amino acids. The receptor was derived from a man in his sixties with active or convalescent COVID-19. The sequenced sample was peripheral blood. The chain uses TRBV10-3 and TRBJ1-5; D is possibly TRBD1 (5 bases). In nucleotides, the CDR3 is TGTGCCATCAGTGAGCAACAGGGCAATCAGCCCCAGCATTTT. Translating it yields CAISEQQGNQPQHF.